The following is a T cell receptor beta chain sequence with its context. This clonotype was seen only a few times. The antigen this receptor binds is unknown. Base qualities are not provided; no much larger clone lies one nucleotide away. Every donor in the study was a healthy Caucasian. The twin cohort consisted of three pairs of female monozygotic twins, all aged roughly 18 to 30 years. Positive isolation kits from Invitrogen were used to isolate the CD4+ and CD8+ T cell populations. The sample is drawn from a study of identical twins (TCRdb year 2016). A note on the overall study: The study deep-sequenced TCR alpha and beta repertoires from monozygotic twins, unrelated adults of various ages and cord blood to test whether fetal clonotypes persist. Replicate twin experiments were performed at different times using different library preparation protocols to rule out contamination. Results the study describes overall, beyond this receptor: A weaker excess of twin sharing was found in beta out-of-frame sequences because the signal-to-noise ratio was lowered by fewer shared sequences. Because the same donors could not be followed over many years, the conclusions relied on cross-sectional statistical analysis. In monozygotic twins, recombination models systematically underestimated out-of-frame TCR alpha sharing, but the models matched the sharing seen between unrelated individuals. Fewer insertions were carried by abundant cord blood beta clonotypes, a similar but weaker trend appeared in young adult naive repertoires, and no such trend appeared in memory repertoires. Compared with coincidental sharing between unrelated individuals, an excess of low generation-probability sequences was observed among out-of-frame TCR alpha sequences shared between twins. Invariant T cells such as MAIT and iNKT could partly confound zero-insertion analyses, though diverse VJ usage argued against this for most clonotypes.

Receptors were amplified or captured by 5' RACE. TCRdb lists the instrument as Illumina HiSeq 2000. Template switching introduced a universal primer binding site; the final cDNA contained a unique molecular identifier, enabling accurate counting of TCR cDNA molecules. Specific primers in the conserved constant-segment region were used to synthesize first-strand cDNA for TCR alpha and beta chains. To control for contamination, every cDNA library carried two barcodes: a SMART-Mk sample barcode plus Illumina barcodes. TruSeq adapter sequences and Illumina sample barcodes were added in two successive PCR steps. Sequencing of the TCR alpha and beta cDNA libraries was done on the Illumina HiSeq platform using custom primers. Concerning the study's data processing: Raw reads were processed with MiGEC to extract unique molecular identifiers, and MiXCR was used to determine CDR3 positions. Recombination models were inferred per individual with the repgenHMM and IGoR tools using an EM algorithm. The tcR package in R was used for shared clonotype analysis, with sharing normalized by the product of cloneset sizes. To study raw recombination free of thymic and clonal selection effects, out-of-frame nonproductive sequences were analyzed. TCRdb trimmed the raw reads at Q25, called clones with MiXCR and kept productive beta chains. CDR3 protein duplicates are merged, each entry listing the most common genes and DNA. The V and J calls and clone size come from TCRdb's table, not from the authors' own analysis. Present in this sample are around 470,000 distinct CDR3 sequences, 12% to 15% of which were seen just once. The biggest ten clones account for roughly 0.5% of the sample.

The junction carries 12 bases between V and J, which are trimmed by 0 bases and 1 base respectively. The CDR3 spans 15 residues, from the cysteine through the phenylalanine. The DNA shown is the 45-base CDR3, in frame from base 1. Taken from the germline V gene (reference sequence), the CDR1 and CDR2 loops are DFQATT and SNEGSKA. The same data also went into a second study, on yellow fever vaccine responses in identical twins. As described in the second report: According to the authors, the vaccine-induced T cell response in identical twins seemed to be partly convergent and partly specific to each individual. In identical twins, the study followed T cell clones that responded to the vaccine with precision.

This sequence originates from a woman younger than 30 in good health. Recombination connected TRBV20-1 to TRBJ2-5; a tentative D match to TRBD2 spans 7 bases. Sequenced input: CD4+ T cells sorted from blood. The encoded CDR3 is CSARDAGAPQETQYF. Read as DNA, the sequence is TGCAGTGCTAGAGATGCGGGGGCTCCCCAAGAGACCCAGTACTTC.